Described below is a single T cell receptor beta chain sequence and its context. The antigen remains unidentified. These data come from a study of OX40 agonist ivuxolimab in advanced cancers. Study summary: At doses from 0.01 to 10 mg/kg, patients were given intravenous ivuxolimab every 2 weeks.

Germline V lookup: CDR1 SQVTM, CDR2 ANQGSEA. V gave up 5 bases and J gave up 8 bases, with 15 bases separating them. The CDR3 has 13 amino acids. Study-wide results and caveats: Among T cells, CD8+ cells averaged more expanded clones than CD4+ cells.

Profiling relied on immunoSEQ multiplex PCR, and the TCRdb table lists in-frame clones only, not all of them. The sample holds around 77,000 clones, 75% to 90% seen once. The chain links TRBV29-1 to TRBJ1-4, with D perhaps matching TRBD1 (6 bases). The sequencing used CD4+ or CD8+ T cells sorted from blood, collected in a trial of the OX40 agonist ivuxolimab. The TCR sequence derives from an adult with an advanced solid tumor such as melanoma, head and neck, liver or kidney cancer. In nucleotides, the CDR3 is TGCAGCGTTCCTGACAGGCGAGGAGAAAAACTGTTTTTT. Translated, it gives CSVPDRRGEKLFF.